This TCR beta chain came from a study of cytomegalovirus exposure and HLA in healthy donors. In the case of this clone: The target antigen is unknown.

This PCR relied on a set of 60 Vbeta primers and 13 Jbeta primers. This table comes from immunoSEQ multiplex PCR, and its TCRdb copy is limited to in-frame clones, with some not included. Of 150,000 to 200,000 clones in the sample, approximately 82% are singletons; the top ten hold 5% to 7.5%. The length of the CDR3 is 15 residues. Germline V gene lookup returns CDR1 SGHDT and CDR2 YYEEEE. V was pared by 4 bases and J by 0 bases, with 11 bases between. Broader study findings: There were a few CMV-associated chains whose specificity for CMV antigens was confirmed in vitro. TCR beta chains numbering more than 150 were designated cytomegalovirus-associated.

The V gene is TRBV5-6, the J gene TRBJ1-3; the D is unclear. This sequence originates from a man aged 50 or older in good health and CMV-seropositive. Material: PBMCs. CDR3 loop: CASSPPVSSGNTIYF. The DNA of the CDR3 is TGTGCCAGCAGCCCCCCGGTTAGCTCTGGAAACACCATATATTTT.